A single sample is the source of the 14 T cell receptor beta chains below, sequenced in a study of T-cell memory formation after mild COVID-19. MiXCR was run by TCRdb on the 5' RACE reads, yielding one entry per CDR3 protein. The sample has around 200,000 distinct CDR3 sequences; 9.5% to 10% are singletons. Sequenced: PBMCs or a T cell subset sorted from them (not recorded which). All receptors derive from a man younger than 30 who had mild COVID-19 (a few samples of this study predate the infection). Cell type and time point are not known.

This rearrangement joins TRBV12-3 or TRBV12-4 to TRBJ1-3; D is unresolved. V was clipped by 3 bases and J by 3 bases, with 6 bases between them. The CDR3 totals 13 residues. The CDR3 DNA is TGTGCCAGCAGTTTGACACTTGGAAACACCATATATTTT. Protein sequence: CASSLTLGNTIYF.

This chain uses TRBV27 with TRBJ1-2; possible D gene TRBD1, 6 bases. Between the trimmed V and J ends, which lost 11 bases and 5 bases, there was a span of 12 bases. Germline V gene data show CDR1 as MNHEY and CDR2 as SMNVEV (reference sequence). This CDR3 contains 11 residues. CDR3: CAGGPLYGYTF. Written as DNA, the CDR3 is TGTGCCGGGGGCCCTCTATATGGCTACACCTTC.

This clonotype has only a few counts. The chain couples TRBV25-1 to TRBJ1-3, with a tentative D call TRBD1 (5 bases). Germline-derived CDR1 and CDR2 are MGHDK and SYGVNS. The CDR3 has 15 amino acids. Trimming cost V 1 base and J 9 bases, with 16 bases left between them. CDR3 in amino acids: CASSEFGQPGGTIYF. CDR3 bases: TGTGCCAGCAGTGAATTCGGGCAGCCTGGGGGCACCATATATTTT.

This clonotype was counted only a few times. The chain couples TRBV7-3 to TRBJ2-2; D is unclear. Per germline, CDR1 SGHTA and CDR2 FQGTGA. Trimming left V 8 bases short and J 0 bases short, with 22 bases between. The CDR3 totals 18 residues. DNA of the CDR3: TGTGCCAGCGGGATAACCGACCGGCTTAGAACGAACACCGGGGAGCTGTTTTTT. It translates to CASGITDRLRTNTGELFF.

A few counts support this clonotype. The chain joins TRBV14 to TRBJ2-3; 8 bases are a match to TRBD2. Germline V gene lookup returns CDR1 SGHDN and CDR2 FVKESK. The CDR3 is 17 residues long. Trimming cost V 2 bases and J 6 bases; bases outside gene matches: 13. CDR3 in amino acids: CASSQRRELAVRDTQYF. In DNA, the CDR3 is TGTGCCAGCAGCCAAAGGCGTGAACTAGCGGTTCGGGATACGCAGTATTTT.

The table lists this clonotype with a few counts. The DNA of the CDR3 is TGTGCCAGCGATCTACAGGGGGCAGATGGCTACACCTTC. It is translated as CASDLQGADGYTF. The chain is built from TRBV5-6 and TRBJ1-2, with TRBD1 matching 9 bases. The CDR3 is made up of 13 amino acids. V was clipped by 7 bases and J by 6 bases; unmatched bases: 7. Per the germline V gene, CDR1 is SGHDT and CDR2 is YYEEEE.

The chain carries TRBV7-2 and TRBJ1-6; maybe TRBD1 (5 bases). V lost 4 bases, J lost 5 bases, and 12 bases lay in between. This CDR3 is 15 amino acids long. Looked up from germline, CDR1 is SGHTA and CDR2 is FQGNSA. The CDR3, as DNA: TGTGCCAGCAGCTGGGCAGGGTCGGATAATTCACCCCTCCACTTT. Translation: CASSWAGSDNSPLHF.

This clonotype was observed many times. This sequence joins TRBV12-3 or TRBV12-4 and TRBJ2-3; TRBD2 is a possible D gene (6 bases). Trimming removed 1 base from V and 2 bases from J, with 10 bases in between. The CDR3 covers 15 residues. The CDR3 DNA is TGTGCCAGCAGTTTAGAGCTGGACTACACAGATACGCAGTATTTT. Protein: CASSLELDYTDTQYF.

This rearrangement joins TRBV6-5 to TRBJ1-4; perhaps TRBD1 as D (6 bases). This CDR3 has 15 amino acids. V gave up 6 bases and J gave up 6 bases, with 17 bases separating them. Germline values: CDR1 MNHEY, CDR2 SVGAGI. CDR3 protein: CASSPQGFLDEKLFF. In nucleotides, the CDR3 is TGTGCCAGCAGCCCCCAGGGGTTTCTTGATGAAAAACTGTTTTTT.

This clonotype was recorded a few times. The V gene is TRBV6-5, the J gene TRBJ1-2; 10 bases map to TRBD1. The germline CDR1 and CDR2 sequences are MNHEY and SVGAGI. V trimming: 6 bases; J trimming: 5 bases; junction bases outside the gene matches: 6. CDR3 length: 14 residues. DNA of the CDR3: TGTGCCAGCAGAATGGACAGGGGGATTTATGGCTACACCTTC. This sequence encodes CASRMDRGIYGYTF.

In its sample, this clonotype was seen a few times. The gene calls are TRBV5-1 and TRBJ1-2; D is ambiguous. V lost 4 bases and J lost 4, with 14 bases in between. CDR3 size: 14 residues. Looked up from germline, CDR1 is SGHRS and CDR2 is YFSETQ. The CDR3 nucleotides are TGCGCCAGCAGCAGGGAGCGTGGCGGCTATGGCTACACCTTC. Its protein product is CASSRERGGYGYTF.

Only a few counts were recorded for this clonotype. The chain carries TRBV5-1 and TRBJ2-2; 11 nucleotides match TRBD2. The V gene's germline CDR1 is SGHRS and CDR2 YFSETQ. The CDR3 is made up of 16 amino acids. V lost 4 bases, J lost 1 base, and 3 bases stayed unmatched. CDR3 region: CASSIGLAGNTGELFF. The CDR3 bases are TGCGCCAGCAGCATAGGACTAGCGGGGAACACCGGGGAGCTGTTTTTT.

This chain joins TRBV19 and TRBJ1-6; 7 bases align to TRBD1. V dropped 9 bases and J dropped 3; count of bases not matched to a gene: 2. Germline-derived CDR1 and CDR2 are LNHDA and SQIVND (reference sequence). The CDR3 sequence is 13 residues long. The CDR3 region has the DNA TGTGCCAGCCGGGACAGCTATAATTCACCCCTCCACTTT. It specifies CASRDSYNSPLHF.

This chain uses TRBV3-1 with TRBJ1-2; weak D call: TRBD1 (6 bases). Germline CDR1 is LGHDT and CDR2 is YNNKEL (reference sequence). The CDR3 contains 13 residues. V was shortened by 3 bases and J by 3 bases, with 8 bases between the two germline ends. CDR3 sequence: CASSHQGYYGYTF. The CDR3, as DNA: TGTGCCAGCAGCCATCAGGGGTACTATGGCTACACCTTC.